These 14 T cell receptor beta chains share one sample of origin, sequenced in a study of shared T cell receptors in the human thymus. Data came from immunoSEQ multiplex PCR; TCRdb stores just in-frame clones and leaves some out. The table shows hundreds of thousands of clones, with about 87% occurring only once. The data were also submitted as part of a second study, on human thymus T cells.

The source material was thymocytes. Source of these receptors: a boy under three years old with a congenital heart defect.

V gene TRBV30 combines with J gene TRBJ1-1; the D is unclear. Germline CDR1 reads GTSNPN; CDR2 reads SVGIG (reference sequence). V dropped 3 bases and J dropped 2 bases, with 13 bases sitting between them. The CDR3 runs 14 residues. For the CDR3, the DNA is TGTGCCTGGAGGAGAGATATTGGTAACACTGAAGCTTTCTTT. As protein: CAWRRDIGNTEAFF. Full variable domain (rest looked up from reference TRBV30 and TRBJ1-1): SQTIHQWPATLVQPVGSPLSLECTVEGTSNPNLYWYRQAAGRGLQLLFYSVGIGQISSEVPQNLSASRPQDRQFILSSKKLLLSDSGFYLCAWRRDIGNTEAFFGQGTRLTVV.

The gene calls are TRBV6-1 and TRBJ1-5; D call uncertain. V was cut by 2 bases and J by 1 base, with 15 bases left in between. The CDR3 sequence is 17 residues long. Germline loops: CDR1 MNHNS, CDR2 SASEGT. This CDR3 reads CASSELRPGGSNQPQHF. For the CDR3, the DNA is TGTGCCAGCAGTGAACTCCGACCGGGAGGCAGCAATCAGCCCCAGCATTTT.

The chain recombines TRBV6-1 with TRBJ2-1; 9 bases map to TRBD1. Germline values: CDR1 MNHNS, CDR2 SASEGT. This CDR3 comprises 12 residues. V lost 3 bases, J lost 14 bases, and 5 bases stayed unmatched. The CDR3 loop reads CASSEGQGGEFF. CDR3 in DNA: TGTGCCAGCAGTGAGGGACAGGGCGGAGAGTTCTTC.

V is TRBV19 and J is TRBJ1-1, with TRBD1 matching 8 bases. Germline assignment: CDR1 LNHDA and CDR2 SQIVND (reference sequence). V lost 5 bases, J lost 5 bases, and 7 bases stayed unmatched. The CDR3 has 14 amino acids. The CDR3 reads CASSPRTGRTEAFF. The CDR3 region has the DNA TGTGCCAGTAGTCCACGGACAGGGCGGACTGAAGCTTTCTTT.

This clone was recorded only once. Other DNA sequences from this sample encode an identical CDR3 as well. The chain joins TRBV27 to TRBJ1-6; no clear D gene. The CDR3 sequence is 14 residues long. Between the trimmed V and J ends, which lost 2 bases and 4 bases, there was a span of 6 bases. The germline V gene encodes CDR1 MNHEY and CDR2 SMNVEV (reference sequence). CDR3 loop: CASSLKHYNSPLHF. Here the CDR3 DNA reads TGTGCCAGCAGTTTAAAGCATTATAATTCACCCCTCCACTTT.

This chain links TRBV28 with TRBJ1-5; possible D gene TRBD1, 6 bases. The germline V gene has CDR1 MDHEN and CDR2 SYDVKM. The CDR3 spans 14 residues. V was shortened by 3 bases and J by 5 bases, with 11 bases between the two germline ends. The CDR3 spells CASSFRDIDQPQHF. The CDR3 DNA is TGTGCCAGCAGTTTCCGGGACATCGATCAGCCCCAGCATTTT. The full variable domain, rest sourced from reference TRBV28 and TRBJ1-5, is DVKVTQSSRYLVKRTGEKVFLECVQDMDHENMFWYRQDPGLGLRLIYFSYDVKMKEKGDIPEGYSVSREKKERFSLILESASTNQTSMYLCASSFRDIDQPQHFGDGTRLSIL.

The J gene is TRBJ2-7, the V gene TRBV6-6; TRBD1 might be the D (5 bases). The CDR3 is 12 residues long. Trimming took 6 bases from V and 1 from J, leaving 7 bases between them. Germline values: CDR1 MNHNY, CDR2 SVGAGI (reference sequence). In nucleotides, the CDR3 is TGTGCCAGCAGCCAGGGTTCCTACGAGCAGTACTTC. Translated, it gives CASSQGSYEQYF.

The chain uses TRBV7-9 and TRBJ1-3; possibly TRBD1 for D (6 bases). CDR3 length: 18 residues. V dropped 5 bases and J dropped 8 bases, with 28 bases sitting between them. Per the germline V gene, CDR1 is SEHNR and CDR2 is FQNEAQ (reference sequence). DNA of the CDR3: TGTGCCAGCAGCCGAGAACGAGGACAGTTGATGGTGGGCGACACCATATATTTT. It codes for CASSRERGQLMVGDTIYF.

This chain uses TRBV27 with TRBJ1-2; D not certain. The CDR3 has 12 amino acids. Trimming cost V 6 bases and J 8 bases, with 13 bases left between them. Germline assignment: CDR1 MNHEY and CDR2 SMNVEV (reference sequence). The CDR3, as DNA: TGTGCCAGCAGCCCCCTCGGGAAGGGCTACACCTTC. This gives the protein CASSPLGKGYTF.

This chain's CDR3 is CATTGGRGTGEYGYTF. CDR3 nucleotides: TGCGCCACCACAGGGGGGAGGGGGACAGGGGAATATGGCTACACCTTC. The chain recombines TRBV10-1 with TRBJ1-2; TRBD1 matches 10 bases. CDR3 length: 16 amino acids. CDR1 is WNHNN, CDR2 SYGVQD, per germline (reference sequence). After removal of 10 bases from V and 5 bases from J, the junction contained 16 bases not matched to a gene.

The V and J genes are TRBV14 and TRBJ1-5, with a tentative D call TRBD1 (5 bases). Germline CDR1 SGHDN, CDR2 FVKESK. V lost 1 base and J 3 bases, leaving 13 bases between the germline ends. The CDR3 is made up of 16 amino acids. This CDR3 is CASSQGPGTNNQPQHF. As DNA, the CDR3 is TGTGCCAGCAGCCAAGGGCCCGGGACTAACAATCAGCCCCAGCATTTT.

The V gene is TRBV20-1, the J gene TRBJ2-5; TRBD2 agrees at 7 bases. The CDR3 is made up of 11 amino acids. CDR1 and CDR2 from the germline V gene are DFQATT and SNEGSKA (reference sequence). Here the CDR3 reads CGGEYQETQYF. CDR3 sequence (DNA): TGCGGGGGGGAGTACCAAGAGACCCAGTACTTC.

With regard to this clone: Different DNA sequences within this sample yield the same CDR3. The CDR3 DNA sequence: TGTGCCAGCAGCTTGGGGCAGGGTGGACCCTACGAGCAGTACTTC. Translating gives CASSLGQGGPYEQYF. The V and J genes are TRBV5-6 and TRBJ2-7; TRBD1 might be the D (5 bases). There are 15 residues in the CDR3. Trimming shortened V by 0 bases and J by 2 bases, and 12 bases separated the two germline ends. Per the germline V gene, CDR1 is SGHDT and CDR2 is YYEEEE.

The rearrangement uses TRBV28 and TRBJ2-7; a possible D gene is TRBD1 (6 bases). Germline assignment: CDR1 MDHEN and CDR2 SYDVKM. The CDR3 spans 15 residues. Trimming cost V 3 bases and J 1 base, with 13 bases left between them. Here the CDR3 reads CASSLSTRGSYEQYF. CDR3 nucleotide sequence: TGTGCCAGCAGTTTGTCCACTAGGGGGTCCTACGAGCAGTACTTC.